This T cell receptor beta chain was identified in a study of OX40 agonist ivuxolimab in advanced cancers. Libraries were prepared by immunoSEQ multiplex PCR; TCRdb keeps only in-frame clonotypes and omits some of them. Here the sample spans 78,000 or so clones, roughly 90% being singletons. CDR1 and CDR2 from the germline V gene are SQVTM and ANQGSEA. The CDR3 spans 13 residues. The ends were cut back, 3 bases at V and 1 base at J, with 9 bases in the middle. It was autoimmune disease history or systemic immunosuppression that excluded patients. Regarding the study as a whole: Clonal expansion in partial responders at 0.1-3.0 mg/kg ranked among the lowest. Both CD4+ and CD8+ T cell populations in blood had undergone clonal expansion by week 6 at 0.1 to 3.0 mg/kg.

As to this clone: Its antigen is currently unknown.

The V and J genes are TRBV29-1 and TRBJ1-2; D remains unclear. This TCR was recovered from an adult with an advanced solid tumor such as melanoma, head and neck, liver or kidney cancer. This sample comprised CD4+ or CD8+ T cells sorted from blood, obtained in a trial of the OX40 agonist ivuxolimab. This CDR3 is CSVDGQNNYGYTF. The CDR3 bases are TGCAGCGTTGACGGGCAGAATAACTATGGCTACACCTTC. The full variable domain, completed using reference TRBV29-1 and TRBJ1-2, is SAVISQKPSRDICQRGTSLTIQCQVDSQVTMMFWYRQQPGQSLTLIATANQGSEATYESGFVIDKFPISRPNLTFSTLTVSNMSPEDSSIYLCSVDGQNNYGYTFGSGTRLTVV.